This T cell receptor beta chain comes out of a study of cytotoxic CD8 clonotypes in ibrutinib-treated CLL. Study-wide results and caveats: Lymph node repertoires were not studied, and sampling times were unmatched. Clonality went up at the time of ibrutinib response, stayed stable in sustained remission, and later dropped back toward its baseline level at progression. Contraction or stability on treatment was seen for public clonotypes, which were uncommon.

Looked up from germline, CDR1 is SGHTA and CDR2 is FQGNSA. V was pared by 3 bases and J by 7 bases, with 6 bases of the junction left unmatched. CDR3 length: 13 amino acids. Produced via immunoSEQ multiplex PCR; TCRdb's table is partial and in-frame only. The sample lists roughly 200,000 clones; 55% to 85% were seen once. This clone occurred a few times. Antigen: not known. This chain uses TRBV7-2 with TRBJ2-7; 7 nucleotides line up with TRBD1. The specimen was PBMCs, collected after 24 months of ibrutinib treatment. This clonotype was sampled from a human donor with chronic lymphocytic leukemia. The CDR3 sequence is CASSLDRQREQYF. The CDR3 nucleotides are TGTGCCAGCAGCTTGGACAGGCAAAGGGAGCAGTACTTC.